Below are 16 T cell receptor beta chains sequenced from a single sample in a study of T cell responses to AZD1222 COVID-19 vaccine. Profiled with immunoSEQ multiplex PCR; TCRdb holds only in-frame clones, not every one. The sample has some 81,000 clones; over 80% are singletons. This specimen consisted of peripheral blood, obtained 28 days after the second AZD1222 dose. These receptor sequences come from an adult who received the AZD1222 COVID-19 vaccine.

This chain links TRBV28 with TRBJ1-4; TRBD1 matches at 8 bases. Trimming at V came to 5 bases and at J to 4 bases, leaving 3 bases not matched to a gene. Per germline, CDR1 MDHEN and CDR2 SYDVKM. This CDR3 contains 14 residues. CDR3 DNA sequence: TGTGCCAGCAGTCGGACAGGGTTTAATGAAAAACTGTTTTTT. It codes for CASSRTGFNEKLFF.

The V call is TRBV7-9, the J call TRBJ1-2; D gene unclear. This CDR3 is 11 amino acids long. Trimming left V 5 bases short and J 3 bases short, with 4 bases between. The germline gives CDR1 SEHNR, CDR2 FQNEAQ (reference sequence). CDR3 sequence reads: CASSPYYGYTF. The CDR3 DNA is TGTGCCAGCAGCCCATACTATGGCTACACCTTC.

The chain combines TRBV28 with TRBJ1-4, with D perhaps matching TRBD1 (5 bases). This CDR3 is 14 amino acids long. Germline assignment: CDR1 MDHEN and CDR2 SYDVKM. V dropped 5 bases and J dropped 8 bases, with 15 bases sitting between them. CDR3 bases: TGTGCCAGCAGTGAGGGGCAGGGTTGGGAAAAACTGTTTTTT. Translated: CASSEGQGWEKLFF.

The chain recombines TRBV29-1 with TRBJ2-5; D tentatively reads TRBD1 or TRBD2 (7 bases each). CDR1 is SQVTM, CDR2 ANQGSEA, per germline. The CDR3 sequence is 13 residues long. V was cut by 8 bases and J by 3 bases, with 16 bases left in between. This CDR3 is CSLSGGTEETQYF. CDR3 sequence (DNA): TGCAGCCTCTCCGGGGGGACAGAAGAGACCCAGTACTTC.

V is TRBV2 and J is TRBJ1-6, with a weak D call TRBD1 (5 bases). The CDR3 is 15 amino acids. Trimming removed 7 bases from V and 0 bases from J, with 10 bases in between. The V gene's germline CDR1 is SNHLY and CDR2 FYNNEI. The CDR3 region is CASKTDNSYNSPLHF. CDR3 DNA: TGTGCCAGCAAGACAGATAACTCCTATAATTCACCCCTCCACTTT.

The rearrangement uses TRBV18 and TRBJ1-1; 7 bases agree with TRBD1. J lost 2 bases, V lost 3 bases, and 6 bases had no gene match. This CDR3 spans 15 amino acids. CDR1 KGHSH and CDR2 LQKENI come from the germline V gene. CDR3: CASSPRTGLNTEAFF. The CDR3 region has the DNA TGTGCCAGCTCACCGCGGACAGGCCTTAACACTGAAGCTTTCTTT.

This clone was detected only once. The gene calls are TRBV9 and TRBJ2-3; D tentatively fits TRBD1 or TRBD2 (5 bases each). The CDR3 length is 16 residues. The germline V gene has CDR1 SGDLS and CDR2 YYNGEE. V was trimmed by 3 bases and J by 5 bases, leaving 19 bases between them. The CDR3, as DNA: TGTGCCAGCAGCGAGCCCGGGACCCCGACCTTAGATACGCAGTATTTT. Translating it yields CASSEPGTPTLDTQYF.

The chain combines TRBV15 with TRBJ2-1, with 14 bases fitting TRBD2. Trimming removed 4 bases from V and 7 bases from J; junction bases left unmatched: 3. Germline loops: CDR1 LNHNV, CDR2 YYDKDF (reference sequence). The CDR3 loop spans 15 amino acids. CDR3 DNA sequence: TGTGCCACCAGCACCGGGACTAGCGGGGGTAATGAGCAGTTCTTC. It translates to CATSTGTSGGNEQFF.

This chain uses TRBV28 with TRBJ1-4; TRBD1 is a possible D gene (5 bases). Trimming removed 3 bases from V and 2 bases from J, with 13 bases in between. Germline CDR1 and CDR2: MDHEN and SYDVKM. The CDR3 has 16 residues. CDR3 nucleotides: TGTGCCAGCAGTTTCGCCGTCCGGGGGACTAATGAAAAACTGTTTTTT. This translates into CASSFAVRGTNEKLFF.

The chain employs TRBV3-1 (or the pseudogene TRBV3-2) and TRBJ1-3, with a possible D match to TRBD1 (6 bases). V was pared by 1 base and J by 0 bases, with 19 bases between. This CDR3 contains 19 residues. Germline-derived CDR1 and CDR2 are LGHDT and YNNKEL (reference sequence). The CDR3 protein is CASSQAGGSGASSGNTIYF. The CDR3, as DNA: TGTGCCAGCAGCCAAGCGGGGGGGTCGGGGGCAAGCTCTGGAAACACCATATATTTT.

This rearrangement joins TRBV6-5 to TRBJ1-2, with D perhaps matching TRBD1 (5 bases). Germline V CDR1 and CDR2: MNHEY, SVGAGI. The CDR3 extends over 12 amino acids. V was pared by 4 bases and J by 6 bases, with 9 bases between. DNA for the CDR3: TGTGCCAGCAGTTGGGCGGGGCATGGCTACACCTTC. Its translation is CASSWAGHGYTF.

This chain connects TRBV3-1 (or the pseudogene TRBV3-2) to TRBJ1-2; D is perhaps TRBD1 (6 bases). Between the trimmed V and J ends, which lost 4 bases and 4 bases, there was a span of 13 bases. Germline-derived CDR1 and CDR2 are LGHDT and YNNKEL (reference sequence). The CDR3 consists of 14 residues. Here the CDR3 DNA reads TGTGCCAGCAGCCGACAGGCCGCGACCTATGGCTACACCTTC. Encoded protein: CASSRQAATYGYTF.

The V and J genes are TRBV9 and TRBJ2-1, with TRBD1 identical over 7 bases. The CDR3 is made up of 14 amino acids. Germline V gene sequence: CDR1 SGDLS, CDR2 YYNGEE. The V segment lost 0 bases and the J segment 8 bases; nucleotides outside the gene matches: 5. The CDR3 DNA reads TGTGCCAGCAGCGTAGGGATAGGGGGCCATGAGCAGTTCTTC. This gives the protein CASSVGIGGHEQFF.

The gene calls are TRBV30 and TRBJ1-2, with D possibly being TRBD1 (5 bases). V lost 2 bases and J 8 bases, leaving 15 bases between the germline ends. The length of the CDR3 is 13 residues. Germline values: CDR1 GTSNPN, CDR2 SVGIG (reference sequence). CDR3 loop: CAWSQQVTMGYTF. As DNA, the CDR3 is TGTGCCTGGAGTCAACAGGTCACTATGGGCTACACCTTC.

The chain carries TRBV5-5 and TRBJ2-7, with a tentative D call TRBD1 (6 bases). The CDR3 loop spans 16 amino acids. From germline, CDR1 is SGHKS and CDR2 YYEKEE (reference sequence). Trimming took 4 bases from V and 2 from J, leaving 19 bases between them. The CDR3 nucleotides read TGTGCCAGCAGCCCCTACCCCTCGGGACAAGCCTACGAGCAGTACTTC. It translates to CASSPYPSGQAYEQYF.

The chain joins TRBV7-3 to TRBJ2-5, with 8 bases identical to TRBD2. J was trimmed by 5 bases and V by 1 base; bases with no gene match: 9. Germline V gives CDR1 SGHTA, CDR2 FQGTGA. This CDR3 region has 16 residues. CDR3 nucleotide sequence: TGTGCCAGCAGCTTAAGGGCGGGGGGACTTCGGGAGACCCAGTACTTC. Protein sequence: CASSLRAGGLRETQYF.